Included here is one TCR beta chain sequence, with context. Its antigen is currently unknown. This sample stems from a study of identical twins. Carrying unique molecular identifiers, the cDNA also gained a universal primer site through template switching. TCRdb reanalysed the 5' RACE reads using MiXCR and keeps one entry per CDR3 protein. The profile shows about 890,000 distinct CDR3 sequences, roughly 12% of them singletons. Germline V gene lookup returns CDR1 SGHVS and CDR2 FNYEAQ. This CDR3 has 15 amino acids. V was shortened by 1 base and J by 0 bases, with 7 bases between the two germline ends. Study outcomes and limitations: Models, which agreed with sharing between unrelated individuals, nonetheless underestimated the out-of-frame TCR alpha sharing seen in monozygotic twins. Insertions were fewer in abundant cord blood beta clonotypes, whereas memory repertoires showed none of this pattern.

These records were also assigned to another study, of yellow fever vaccine responses in identical twins. That paper adds: Reportedly, the response of twins' T cells to the vaccine seemed partly convergent, partly personalized.

This clonotype was obtained from a woman under 30 in good health. This rearrangement joins TRBV7-6 to TRBJ1-5, with D unresolved. Sequencing was done on a sample of PBMCs. In DNA form, the CDR3 reads TGTGCCAGCAGCTTAGTAGCGGATAGCAATCAGCCCCAGCATTTT. It encodes CASSLVADSNQPQHF. The full variable domain, in which reference TRBV7-6 and TRBJ1-5 provide the parts outside the CDR3, is GAGVSQSPRYKVTKRGQDVALRCDPISGHVSLYWYRQALGQGPEFLTYFNYEAQQDKSGLPNDRFSAERPEGSISTLTIQRTEQRDSAMYRCASSLVADSNQPQHFGDGTRLSIL.